The 15 T cell receptor beta chains below all came from one sample that was sequenced in a study of blood T cells in healthy people across ages. The second PCR ran roughly 6 to 11 cycles with a sample-barcoded 5' primer and J-beta primers. TCRdb re-derived calls from the 5' RACE reads in MiXCR, one entry per CDR3 protein. The data contain some 640,000 distinct CDR3 sequences, under 30% of them singletons. Sequencing used blood. These TCRs come from an elderly woman in good health.

The sample holds many counts of this clonotype. The rearrangement joins TRBV12-3 or TRBV12-4 to TRBJ2-1, with TRBD2 matching 12 bases. V was clipped by 6 bases and J by 10 bases; unmatched bases: 10. CDR3 length: 15 residues. The CDR3 protein is CASSQIGLAGLEQFF. The DNA for the CDR3 is TGTGCCAGCAGCCAGATCGGACTAGCGGGGTTAGAGCAGTTCTTC.

With regard to this clonotype: A much larger clone differs from this one at a single base, so this may be a read error. The chain has TRBV12-3 or TRBV12-4 and TRBJ1-1; no definite D call. V was clipped by 8 bases and J by 4 bases, with 14 bases between them. The CDR3 spans 13 residues. This CDR3 reads CASVPAGTTEAFF. The CDR3 nucleotides are TGTGCCAGCGTTCCCGCAGGAACCACTGAAGCTTTCTTT.

In its sample, this clonotype was seen a few times. This chain links TRBV6-5 with TRBJ1-1; D ambiguous. The CDR3 spans 17 residues. Germline-derived CDR1 and CDR2 are MNHEY and SVGAGI. V gave up 0 bases and J gave up 4 bases, with 18 bases separating them. The CDR3 sequence is CASSYSMTPIIGTEAFF. CDR3 nucleotides: TGTGCCAGCAGTTACTCGATGACCCCCATAATCGGCACTGAAGCTTTCTTT.

This clonotype has more than one count but fewer than ten. The junction differs from germline at one of its ends, possibly a read error. J is TRBJ1-4 and V is TRBV5-6; 7 bases match TRBD1. The CDR3 is 15 amino acids. Per germline, CDR1 SGHDT and CDR2 YYEEEE. In nucleotides, the CDR3 is TGTGCCGGCAGCTTCGGGACAGCGATTAATGAAAAACTGTTTTTT. Its protein is CAGSFGTAINEKLFF. Looking up the rest from reference TRBV5-6 and TRBJ1-4 gives the full variable domain: DAGVTQSPTHLIKTRGQQVTLRCSPKSGHDTVSWYQQALGQGPQFIFQYYEEEERQRGNFPDRFSGHQFPNYSSELNVNALLLGDSALYLCAGSFGTAINEKLFFGSGTQLSVL.

This clonotype was counted only a few times. A much larger clone lies a single base off, so this may be a read error. CDR3 sequence (DNA): TGTGCCAGCAGCTTACCCAGCACCAATGAGCAGTACTTC. Its protein product is CASSLPSTNEQYF. The rearrangement links TRBV7-2 to TRBJ2-7; D is undetermined. The CDR3 length is 13 residues. Germline V lookup: CDR1 SGHTA, CDR2 FQGNSA. Trimming took 2 bases from V and 7 from J, leaving 12 bases between them. Based on the CDR3 plus reference TRBV7-2 and TRBJ2-7, the full variable domain is GAGVSQSPSNKVTEKGKDVELRCDPISGHTALYWYRQSLGQGLEFLIYFQGNSAPDKSGLPSDRFSAERTGGSVSTLTIQRTQQEDSAVYLCASSLPSTNEQYFGPGTRLTVT.

This clonotype was detected only a few times. A much bigger clone sits one base away, suggesting this may be a read error. The chain has TRBV20-1 and TRBJ2-4, with D possibly being TRBD1 (5 bases). The assigned J gene may be wrong: the sequence end matches TRBJ2-5 better. The CDR3 length is 12 residues. Germline CDR1 DFQATT, CDR2 SNEGSKA (reference sequence). CDR3 DNA sequence: TGCAGTGCTAGTCGGCAGGGAGAGACCCAGTACTTC. Amino acids: CSASRQGETQYF.

This clonotype was picked up a small number of times. The V and J genes are TRBV12-3 or TRBV12-4 and TRBJ2-1; possibly TRBD2 for D (5 bases). Trimming pared 7 bases from V and 1 base from J, leaving 14 bases between. The CDR3 runs to 15 residues. CDR3 nucleotides: TGTGCCAGCACCCCGGACGGGGTATCCTACAATGAGCAGTTCTTC. Its protein product is CASTPDGVSYNEQFF.

This clonotype was seen at least ten times. The chain has TRBV6-2 or TRBV6-3 and TRBJ2-1; 9 nucleotides align to TRBD2. CDR3 length equals 16 residues. V gave up 0 bases and J gave up 8 bases; unmatched junction bases: 8. The germline V gene has CDR1 MNHEY and CDR2 SVGEGT. In DNA form, the CDR3 reads TGTGCCAGCAGTTACTCGCGCGGGGGGGCTCGGGATGAGCAGTTCTTC. Translated, it gives CASSYSRGGARDEQFF.

This clonotype has just a few counts. A much larger clone is a single base away; this may be a read error. The chain links TRBV20-1 to TRBJ1-2; a weak D match, TRBD1 (5 bases). The germline V gene has CDR1 DFQATT and CDR2 SNEGSKA (reference sequence). The CDR3 totals 14 residues. The CDR3 bases are TGCAGTGGCACAAAAGGGGCCCAGCTCTATAGCTACACCTTC. Translating it yields CSGTKGAQLYSYTF.

Many counts were recorded for this clonotype. The rearrangement joins TRBV5-6 to TRBJ2-5; 7 nucleotides match TRBD2. V trimming: 0 bases; J trimming: 5 bases; junction bases outside the gene matches: 10. CDR1 and CDR2 (germline): SGHDT, YYEEEE. The CDR3 is 16 amino acids. The CDR3 sequence: CASSLGSGARTETQYF. The CDR3 region has the DNA TGTGCCAGCAGCTTGGGAAGCGGGGCCCGGACGGAGACCCAGTACTTC.

The table lists this clonotype with many counts. This chain links TRBV7-9 with TRBJ2-5, with 9 bases that match TRBD2. This CDR3 is built from 14 residues. Germline CDR1 reads SEHNR; CDR2 reads FQNEAQ (reference sequence). Trimming cost V 5 bases and J 3 bases; bases outside gene matches: 4. Here the CDR3 reads CASSSGGTKETQYF. The DNA of the CDR3 is TGTGCCAGCAGCAGCGGGGGGACGAAAGAGACCCAGTACTTC.

This chain connects TRBV21-1 to TRBJ1-5; TRBD1 is taken as the D call from the table, unchecked against the DNA. TRBV21-1 is a recognized pseudogene. The CDR3 covers 19 residues. In nucleotides, the CDR3 is TGTGCCAGCAGCCTCGGCCGGACAGGGATAAGGGCAAGCAATCAGCCCCAGCATTTT. Its protein is CASSLGRTGIRASNQPQHF.

This clonotype was found a few times. The rearrangement links TRBV6-2 or TRBV6-3 to TRBJ2-7, with no clear D. The CDR3 spans 14 residues. V gave up 0 bases and J gave up 5 bases, with 11 bases separating them. Germline loops: CDR1 MNHEY, CDR2 SVGEGT. Here the CDR3 DNA reads TGTGCCAGCAGTTACTCGACGGTTCGTAACGAGCAGTACTTC. Protein: CASSYSTVRNEQYF.

As for this clonotype: A junction boundary mismatches the germline segment, possibly from a read error. The chain employs TRBV7-2 and TRBJ1-5; 9 nucleotides match TRBD1. The CDR3 spans 20 residues. CDR1 SGHTA and CDR2 FQGNSA come from the germline V gene. Written as DNA, the CDR3 is TGTGCCGGCAGCTCGGCCCCGAGTACAGGGGGCCCGAATAGCAATCAGCCCCAGCATTTT. Protein sequence: CAGSSAPSTGGPNSNQPQHF. The variable domain in full, completed from reference TRBV7-2 and TRBJ1-5, reads GAGVSQSPSNKVTEKGKDVELRCDPISGHTALYWYRQSLGQGLEFLIYFQGNSAPDKSGLPSDRFSAERTGGSVSTLTIQRTQQEDSAVYLCAGSSAPSTGGPNSNQPQHFGDGTRLSIL.

This clonotype was seen ten or more times. This chain uses TRBV12-3 or TRBV12-4 with TRBJ1-6; possible D gene TRBD1, 6 bases. Trimming took off 6 bases at V and 9 bases at J, with 15 bases between the two ends. The CDR3 has 14 amino acids. The CDR3 bases are TGTGCCAGCAGGCTACAGGGAAGGAGTTCACCCCTCCACTTT. This encodes CASRLQGRSSPLHF.